This T cell receptor (beta chain) emerged from a study of Ad26.COV2.S vaccination and SARS-CoV-2 variants (dated by TCRdb to the early 2020s). Study-level background: Donors in the vaccine arm were drawn from COV1001, a phase I-IIa trial of Ad26.COV2.S in healthy adults that was multicentre, randomized, double-blind and placebo-controlled. A total of approximately 30 samples were included in the TCR-sequenced set, comprising some 20 Ad26.COV2.S vaccine recipients, 5 placebo recipients and 8 SARS-CoV-2 convalescent individuals. Investigators remained blinded to trial group allocation during experiments and outcome assessment. Participants in the trial were split at random into five groups of five each, receiving low-dose or high-dose Ad26.COV2.S once or twice, or else placebo on both occasions. Sequencing of the TCRbeta repertoire served to evaluate the specificity and breadth of SARS-CoV-2-reactive T cell receptors following Ad26.COV2.S vaccination. Ad26.COV2.S was given intramuscularly at 5x10^10 or 1x10^11 viral particles, as a single shot or as two shots 56 days apart.

With respect to this clone: The antigen it recognizes is unknown. Per-base quality was not reported, and no clone a single base away is much larger than it.

The treatment or condition label for this specimen denotes: about 20 received Ad26.COV2.S at low or high dose, single or two shots; 5 received placebo; per-sample allocation not given. For vaccine and placebo recipients, the sequenced repertoires came from samples collected on day 63 after the first injection. Cohort 1b enrolled 25 adults aged 18-55 years at a single site in Boston, USA, between 29 July and 7 August 2020. Ad26.COV2.S consisted of a replication-incompetent adenovirus type 26 vector by which a prefusion-stabilized SARS-CoV-2 spike protein from the original Wuhan strain was expressed. TCRbeta CDR3 regions were sequenced with the immunoSEQ Assay. After extraction, genomic DNA underwent amplification by bias-controlled multiplex PCR, followed by high-throughput sequencing. The original methods were these. To quantify the absolute abundance of every unique TCRbeta CDR3 region, sequences were collapsed and filtered. Usable DNA was measured by amplifying reference genes present in all nucleated cells, and TCRbeta template counts were normalized to that usable DNA to estimate T cell fraction. Repertoire TCRs were annotated as SARS-CoV-2-specific by exact matching of V gene, CDR3 amino acid sequence and J gene to a known reactive TCR set. MIRA supplied the reference SARS-CoV-2 TCR set, which was filtered for enrichment in COVID-19-positive ImmuneCODE repertoires so that public or cross-reactive TCRs were removed. Using the MIRA antigens, annotated TCRs were further analysed by specific ORF or by position within an ORF. Breadth was defined as annotated unique rearrangements over total unique productive rearrangements; depth was the summed frequency of those rearrangements. Two-sided Wilcoxon rank-sum tests were used to compare TCR breadth between groups. Drawn from immuneACCESS, this table holds only the in-frame rearrangements with V and J called that TCRdb kept. Clones are partly lost; checked studies trace under half to an unresolved V gene and leave the rest unexplained. V and J calls and clone size are copied from that table; D and trimming were computed from the DNA. This sample lists more than 400,000 clones; 90% were detected once. About 4.4% of the sample lies in the top ten.

General study outcomes and caveats: Comparing responses between vaccine doses or regimens was not something the study was powered to do. After vaccination, spike-specific CD8+ and CD4+ T cell responses were reported to show substantial breadth. Vaccine and placebo recipients had similar non-spike TCR breadth, a finding consistent with the vaccine containing only spike. Compared with placebo recipients, Ad26.COV2.S recipients showed higher spike-specific TCR breadth (P = 0.0014). The authors noted that the TCR breadth and depth analyses may have underestimated total T cell responses.

V trim: 3 bases; J trim: 4 bases; unmatched bases: 15. The CDR3 spans 16 residues, from the cysteine through the phenylalanine. Just CDR3 DNA is preserved here, 48 bases in frame from base 1. According to the germline V gene (reference sequence), CDR1 reads GTSNPN and CDR2 reads SVGIG. The chain is encoded by TRBV30 joined to TRBJ2-7; TRBD2 aligns with 7 central bases. The clonotype originates from a person aged 18-65 years who received the Ad26.COV2.S COVID-19 vaccine or a placebo. This material consisted of peripheral blood, taken in a trial of Ad26.COV2.S vaccine versus placebo. The CDR3 protein sequence reads: CAWRRRERDWKYEQYF. The DNA is TGTGCCTGGAGACGCCGCGAGCGGGATTGGAAGTACGAGCAGTACTTC.